The rows below give T cell receptor beta chains drawn from one sample of a study of shared clonotypes between healthy human individuals. TCRdb's copy holds only in-frame clones and misses some; the assay was immunoSEQ multiplex PCR. This sample has about 580,000 clones, with about 98% found just once. Sequencing used naive CD8+ T cells sorted from blood. These receptors originate from a man aged 25-45 years in good health. The CDR3 runs from the conserved cysteine through the conserved F or W. Fields, in order: clone size, J gene, V gene, D gene, CDR3 protein, CDR3 DNA. The D gene is left open where the match is weak. A row's size may be missing; if present it is once, few, many or a size class.

>-|TRBJ2-1|TRBV6-6|TRBD1
CASSYSGQGGYNEQFF
TGTGCCAGCAGTTACTCGGGACAGGGGGGCTACAATGAGCAGTTCTTC
>-|TRBJ1-4|TRBV7-9|TRBD1
CASSLSTGGTSNEKLFF
TGTGCCAGCAGCTTATCTACAGGGGGGACTTCTAATGAAAAACTGTTTTTT
>once|TRBJ2-7|TRBV15|TRBD1
CATSSTGELGYEQYF
TGTGCCACCAGCAGCACAGGGGAATTGGGTTACGAGCAGTACTTC
>-|TRBJ2-5|TRBV7-3|-
CASSLTGLSGETQYF
TGTGCCAGCAGCTTAACCGGTTTAAGCGGGGAGACCCAGTACTTC
>-|TRBJ2-1|TRBV7-9|TRBD1
CASSSGQGTFYEQFF
TGTGCCAGCAGCAGCGGACAGGGGACGTTCTATGAGCAGTTCTTC
>-|TRBJ1-1|TRBV6-5|TRBD1
CATEGQGAEAFF
TGTGCCACCGAAGGACAGGGCGCTGAAGCTTTCTTT
>-|TRBJ2-3|TRBV14|-
CASSQDRADTQYF
TGTGCCAGCAGCCAAGATAGAGCAGATACGCAGTATTTT
>-|TRBJ1-1|TRBV9|-
CASTVSVENTEAFF
TGTGCCAGCACCGTCAGCGTAGAGAACACTGAAGCTTTCTTT
>-|TRBJ2-2|TRBV30|-
CAWSAPPIGELFF
TGTGCCTGGAGTGCCCCGCCCATAGGGGAGCTGTTTTTT
>-|TRBJ2-5|TRBV28|-
CASSAPPKFGQGVEETQYF
TGTGCCAGCAGCGCTCCACCGAAGTTCGGGCAGGGAGTGGAAGAGACCCAGTACTTC
>-|TRBJ2-1|TRBV29-1|TRBD1
CSVDGLRDRDYNEQFF
TGCAGCGTTGATGGCCTTCGGGACAGGGACTACAATGAGCAGTTCTTC
>-|TRBJ2-1|TRBV27|TRBD2
CASSDQREELYNEQFF
TGTGCCAGCAGTGATCAGCGGGAGGAGTTGTACAATGAGCAGTTCTTC
>-|TRBJ2-3|TRBV28|-
CASSPYSGANTDTQYF
TGTGCCAGCTCCCCGTATAGCGGAGCTAACACAGATACGCAGTATTTT
>-|TRBJ2-1|TRBV7-2|TRBD2
CASSLPGTSGSTYNEQFF
TGTGCCAGCAGCTTACCCGGGACTAGCGGGAGTACATACAATGAGCAGTTCTTC
>-|TRBJ2-7|TRBV27|TRBD2
CASSLSGAGVTYEQYF
TGTGCCAGCAGTTTATCTGGGGCGGGAGTAACCTACGAGCAGTACTTC
>-|TRBJ2-7|TRBV4-3|TRBD2
CASSQSLAASSYEQYF
TGCGCCAGCAGCCAGTCACTAGCGGCAAGCTCCTACGAGCAGTACTTC
>once|TRBJ2-7|TRBV29-1|-
CSVYYEQYF
TGCAGCGTCTACTACGAGCAGTACTTC
>-|TRBJ2-7|TRBV20-1|-
CSAIELYEQYF
TGCAGTGCTATCGAACTCTACGAGCAGTACTTC
>-|TRBJ2-1|TRBV2|-
CASVYRESDNEQFF
TGTGCCAGCGTTTACAGGGAGTCGGACAATGAGCAGTTCTTC
>-|TRBJ2-5|TRBV5-5|-
CASSKRGGDGYQETQYF
TGTGCCAGCAGCAAGAGAGGAGGGGATGGGTACCAAGAGACCCAGTACTTC
>-|TRBJ2-7|TRBV5-1|-
CASSLGPGAYEQYF
TGCGCCAGCAGCTTGGGCCCGGGGGCCTACGAGCAGTACTTC
>-|TRBJ2-1|TRBV27|TRBD1
CASSRTGGYWEQFF
TGTGCCAGCAGTAGGACAGGGGGTTATTGGGAGCAGTTCTTC
>-|TRBJ2-3|TRBV7-9|TRBD2
CASSLVAAGVDTQYF
TGTGCCAGCAGCTTAGTGGCAGCGGGAGTAGATACGCAGTATTTT
>-|TRBJ2-2|TRBV27|-
CASSFGLAGELFF
TGTGCCAGCAGTTTTGGTTTGGCCGGGGAGCTGTTTTTT
>few|TRBJ1-2|TRBV10-3|-
CAITQSVLGNYGYTF
TGTGCCATCACCCAGAGCGTACTAGGGAACTATGGCTACACCTTC
>-|TRBJ2-2|TRBV7-2|TRBD2
CASSPRTSGRIGELFF
TGTGCCAGCAGCCCTAGGACTAGCGGGAGAATCGGGGAGCTGTTTTTT
>-|TRBJ1-4|TRBV15|-
CATSRVGQNEKLFF
TGTGCCACCAGCAGAGTTGGGCAGAATGAAAAACTGTTTTTT
>-|TRBJ1-2|TRBV27|-
CASSYDPTAYYGYTF
TGTGCCAGCAGTTACGACCCGACAGCTTACTATGGCTACACCTTC
>-|TRBJ2-2|TRBV27|TRBD1
CASSPEMARGHVGELFF
TGTGCCAGCAGCCCAGAGATGGCTAGGGGGCATGTCGGGGAGCTGTTTTTT
>-|TRBJ2-3|TRBV11-2|-
CASSLFSFSSTDTQYF
TGTGCCAGCAGCCTCTTCTCCTTTTCTAGCACAGATACGCAGTATTTT
>-|TRBJ2-1|TRBV25-1|TRBD2
CASSGTSGRAGGNEQFF
TGTGCCAGCAGTGGGACTAGCGGGAGGGCCGGGGGCAATGAGCAGTTCTTC
>-|TRBJ2-7|TRBV29-1|-
CSVEDPSPTSPSYEQYF
TGCAGCGTTGAAGATCCGTCACCCACCTCGCCCTCCTACGAGCAGTACTTC
>-|TRBJ2-7|TRBV27|TRBD2
CASSSLAGDRYEQYF
TGTGCCAGCAGTTCCTTAGCGGGAGACAGGTACGAGCAGTACTTC